A single sample is the source of the 29 T cell receptor beta chains below, sequenced in a study of T cells in localized non-small cell lung cancer. The data were produced by immunoSEQ multiplex PCR, yet TCRdb's version contains in-frame clones alone and is incomplete. The table records about 41,000 clones, roughly 83% of them present only once. Sequenced here: PBMCs, sampled before any cancer treatment. The receptors here all came from a man aged 40 to 70 with stage II lung adenocarcinoma.

The genes are TRBV6-6 and TRBJ1-5; 9 nucleotides agree with TRBD1. The ends lost 5 bases at V and 4 bases at J; junction bases unmatched: 3. The CDR3 is made up of 14 amino acids. Germline lookup yields CDR1 MNHNY and CDR2 SVGAGI (reference sequence). The CDR3 sequence: CASSGQGYNQPQHF. The CDR3 coding sequence is TGTGCCAGCAGTGGACAGGGGTATAATCAGCCCCAGCATTTT.

Judged by abundance, this clone is medium-sized. This chain links TRBV5-6 with TRBJ2-7; no clear D. This CDR3 spans 11 amino acids. With 1 base removed from V and 5 bases from J, the gap between germline ends came to 4 bases. Germline V gene lookup returns CDR1 SGHDT and CDR2 YYEEEE. CDR3 protein: CASSLMNEQYF. CDR3 bases: TGTGCCAGCAGCTTGATGAACGAGCAGTACTTC.

The chain recombines TRBV5-6 with TRBJ1-2, with 8 positions matching TRBD1. V lost 0 bases and J lost 5; bases outside the gene matches: 6. The CDR3 covers 15 residues. CDR1 is SGHDT, CDR2 YYEEEE, per germline. The DNA for the CDR3 is TGTGCCAGCAGCTTGGCGGACAGGGTATTTTATGGCTACACCTTC. Translation gives CASSLADRVFYGYTF.

The chain couples TRBV29-1 to TRBJ1-5; D not resolved. The germline V gene has CDR1 SQVTM and CDR2 ANQGSEA. V was trimmed by 3 bases and J by 6 bases, leaving 9 bases between them. The CDR3 covers 12 residues. In nucleotides, the CDR3 is TGCAGCGTTGAGTCTTCTGGTCAGCCCCAGCATTTT. Translation gives CSVESSGQPQHF.

The chain has TRBV5-1 and TRBJ2-4, with D perhaps assigned TRBD1 or TRBD2 (5 bases each). Germline CDR1 SGHRS, CDR2 YFSETQ. Trimming shortened V by 7 bases and J by 9 bases, and 26 bases separated the two germline ends. The CDR3 is 16 residues long. Written as DNA, the CDR3 is TGCGCCAGCGCGTATGGGTTAGGGACCGTTCTAGGCATTCAGTACTTC. Translated: CASAYGLGTVLGIQYF.

This clone was detected once. The genes are TRBV7-2 and TRBJ2-5; 8 bases are shared with TRBD1. The end of the DNA fits TRBJ2-7 better, so the J call may be wrong. This CDR3 is 15 amino acids long. The germline V gene encodes CDR1 SGHTA and CDR2 FQGNSA. The CDR3 DNA is TGTGCCAGCAGCTTAGAGAGGACAGGGCCCTACGAGCAGTACTTC. As protein: CASSLERTGPYEQYF.

V gene TRBV6-1 combines with J gene TRBJ1-2; D perhaps matches TRBD1 (5 bases). Germline CDR1 is MNHNS and CDR2 is SASEGT. The CDR3 is 14 amino acids. The V end was cut by 1 base, the J end by 4 bases, with 10 bases between. CDR3 nucleotides: TGTGCCAGCAGTGAAGTCCAGGGAAGCTATGGCTACACCTTC. Residues: CASSEVQGSYGYTF.

Only one count was recorded for this clone. CDR3: CASNPRPGQGWEQYF. Here the CDR3 DNA reads TGTGCCAGCAATCCTCGCCCCGGACAGGGGTGGGAGCAGTACTTC. The V call is TRBV2, the J call TRBJ2-7; 9 nucleotides align to TRBD1. The germline gives CDR1 SNHLY, CDR2 FYNNEI. V dropped 7 bases and J dropped 7; count of bases not matched to a gene: 14. The CDR3 spans 15 residues.

This chain connects TRBV6-5 to TRBJ1-2, with unresolved D. This CDR3 region has 13 residues. The germline V gene encodes CDR1 MNHEY and CDR2 SVGAGI. Trimming took off 2 bases at V and 4 bases at J, with 8 bases between the two ends. CDR3 loop: CASSYTRGYGYTF. The CDR3 DNA reads TGTGCCAGCAGTTACACAAGAGGCTATGGCTACACCTTC.

This rearrangement joins TRBV13 to TRBJ2-7; the match to TRBD2 covers 7 bases. The CDR3 is 15 residues long. Germline lookup yields CDR1 PRHDT and CDR2 FYEKMQ (reference sequence). The V and J ends lost 4 bases and 1 base, in that order; junction bases with no gene match: 7. CDR3 in amino acids: CASSSLREHSYEQYF. The CDR3 DNA reads as TGTGCCAGCAGCTCTCTGCGGGAGCATTCCTACGAGCAGTACTTC.

The J gene is TRBJ1-6, the V gene TRBV5-6; D is possibly TRBD1 (5 bases). V was trimmed by 2 bases and J by 10 bases, leaving 13 bases between them. The CDR3 runs to 14 residues. CDR1 is SGHDT, CDR2 YYEEEE, per germline. CDR3 region: CASSFVQGRSPLHF. DNA of the CDR3: TGTGCCAGCAGCTTCGTCCAGGGACGGTCACCCCTCCACTTT.

The table lists this clone with a count of one. The gene calls are TRBV2 and TRBJ1-6, with 7 positions matching TRBD1. V gave up 5 bases and J gave up 5 bases; unmatched junction bases: 9. CDR1 SNHLY and CDR2 FYNNEI come from the germline V gene. The CDR3 spans 16 residues. CDR3 in amino acids: CASSLLGTANNSPLHF. The DNA for the CDR3 is TGTGCCAGCAGTCTTCTTGGGACAGCTAATAATTCACCCCTCCACTTT.

This chain joins TRBV27 and TRBJ2-7, with D uncertain. This CDR3 has 15 residues. The V and J ends lost 4 bases and 4 bases respectively, with 17 bases between them. CDR1 MNHEY and CDR2 SMNVEV come from the germline V gene (reference sequence). CDR3 coding DNA: TGTGCCAGCAGTTCCTTGAGTGGAAAACGGTACGAGCAGTACTTC. This gives the protein CASSSLSGKRYEQYF.

The J gene is TRBJ1-6, the V gene TRBV21-1. TRBV21-1 is termed a pseudogene. This CDR3 has 18 amino acids. DNA for the CDR3: TGTGCCAGCAGCAAAGCGTCACGGACGAGCTCCTATAATTCACCCCTCCACTTT. This sequence encodes CASSKASRTSSYNSPLHF.

DNA for the CDR3: TGTGCCAGCAGCGTCGATGTATTCCAGGAAGCTTTCTTT. Protein: CASSVDVFQEAFF. The rearrangement uses TRBV11-2 and TRBJ1-1, with D unclear. This CDR3 comprises 13 residues. CDR1 and CDR2 from the germline V gene are SGHAT and FQNNGV. V lost 5 bases, J lost 8 bases, and 15 bases lay in between.

The CDR3 loop is CASSQTGFANTGELFF. The DNA of the CDR3 is TGTGCCAGCTCTCAGACAGGGTTCGCGAACACCGGGGAGCTGTTTTTT. V gene TRBV18 combines with J gene TRBJ2-2; TRBD1 matches 7 bases. V trimming: 6 bases; J trimming: 0 bases; junction bases outside the gene matches: 7. Germline CDR1 and CDR2: KGHSH and LQKENI. The CDR3 runs to 16 residues.

The chain has TRBV7-6 and TRBJ2-5; 9 bases are shared with TRBD2. The germline CDR1 and CDR2 sequences are SGHVS and FNYEAQ. The V and J ends lost 2 bases and 7 bases, in that order; junction bases with no gene match: 8. This CDR3 spans 15 amino acids. CDR3 in DNA: TGTGCCAGCAGCTTAAGCGGGGGGCCCCAGGGGACCCAGTACTTC. This codes for CASSLSGGPQGTQYF.

The chain recombines TRBV21-1 with TRBJ2-7; the tabulated D call, TRBD2, remains unverified against the DNA. TRBV21-1 is shown as a pseudogene. CDR3 length equals 15 residues. Written as DNA, the CDR3 is TGTGCCAGCAGGGGAGGGAGCGGGAGGACCTACGAGCAGTACTTC. This codes for CASRGGSGRTYEQYF.

The V and J genes are TRBV10-3 and TRBJ2-1; 9 bases line up with TRBD1. The CDR3 sequence is 14 residues long. The trim removed 7 bases at V and 5 bases at J, leaving 6 bases unmatched. Germline CDR1 and CDR2: ENHRY and SYGVKD. CDR3 bases: TGTGCCATCACCCCGGGACAGGGACACAATGAGCAGTTCTTC. It is translated as CAITPGQGHNEQFF.

V and J are TRBV6-1 and TRBJ2-7; the match to TRBD2 covers 9 bases. Unmatched junction bases numbered 8, after V lost 5 bases and J lost 3 bases. This CDR3 spans 15 amino acids. The V gene's germline CDR1 is MNHNS and CDR2 SASEGT. CDR3 nucleotide sequence: TGTGCCAGCAGTCTAGAGCGGGAGGCCCTCTACGAGCAGTACTTC. It yields the protein CASSLEREALYEQYF.

This clone was observed once. The rearrangement joins TRBV19 to TRBJ1-2; 10 nucleotides align to TRBD1. CDR3 length equals 14 residues. The germline gives CDR1 LNHDA, CDR2 SQIVND (reference sequence). With 5 bases clipped from V and 5 bases from J, the junction kept 5 bases outside the gene matches. DNA of the CDR3: TGTGCCAGTAGTGCCAGGGACAGGGGATATGGCTACACCTTC. Translation: CASSARDRGYGYTF. Supplemented by reference TRBV19 and TRBJ1-2, the full variable domain reads DGGITQSPKYLFRKEGQNVTLSCEQNLNHDAMYWYRQDPGQGLRLIYYSQIVNDFQKGDIAEGYSVSREKKESFPLTVTSAQKNPTAFYLCASSARDRGYGYTFGSGTRLTVV.

CDR3 region: CASSLARYGLNYGYTF. The CDR3 DNA follows: TGTGCCAGCAGCTTAGCGCGGTATGGGTTAAACTATGGCTACACCTTC. The rearrangement joins TRBV7-8 to TRBJ1-2; unclear D gene. The CDR3 is made up of 16 amino acids. The germline V and J ends were trimmed by 0 bases and 2 bases, with 13 bases remaining between them. Germline values: CDR1 SGHVS, CDR2 FQNEAQ.

This chain uses TRBV28 with TRBJ1-1; perhaps TRBD1 as D (5 bases). Germline V lookup: CDR1 MDHEN, CDR2 SYDVKM. The germline V and J ends were trimmed by 5 bases and 1 base, with 17 bases remaining between them. There are 16 residues in the CDR3. The CDR3 DNA reads TGTGCCAGCAGTGGGACGCCAGCTTCGAGGAACACTGAAGCTTTCTTT. It is translated as CASSGTPASRNTEAFF.

The sample holds one count of this clone. This chain connects TRBV20-1 to TRBJ2-5, with a possible D match to TRBD2 (5 bases). This CDR3 comprises 11 residues. Germline V gene data show CDR1 as DFQATT and CDR2 as SNEGSKA (reference sequence). Trimming removed 5 bases at V and 5 bases at J, with 9 bases between. The CDR3 loop reads CSADYGETQYF. The DNA of the CDR3 is TGCAGTGCTGACTATGGGGAGACCCAGTACTTC.

The V gene is TRBV5-1, the J gene TRBJ2-2, with no clear D. The CDR3 length is 17 residues. CDR1 SGHRS and CDR2 YFSETQ come from the germline V gene. Trimming removed 0 bases from V and 0 bases from J, with 12 bases in between. CDR3 loop: CASSLVPGATNTGELFF. The CDR3, as DNA: TGCGCCAGCAGCTTGGTCCCAGGAGCGACGAACACCGGGGAGCTGTTTTTT.

V and J are TRBV6-6 and TRBJ1-1, with D unclear. Germline CDR1 reads MNHNY; CDR2 reads SVGAGI (reference sequence). This CDR3 contains 13 residues. Deletions cut 6 bases from V and 4 bases from J, with 12 bases between. The CDR3 here is CASRVKGSTEAFF. Here the CDR3 DNA reads TGTGCCAGCAGGGTAAAAGGTAGCACTGAAGCTTTCTTT.

The chain is built from TRBV28 and TRBJ2-1; D gene uncertain. The CDR3 spans 12 residues. The V end was cut by 6 bases, the J end by 4 bases, with 7 bases between. CDR1 is MDHEN and CDR2 is SYDVKM in the germline V gene. In DNA, the CDR3 is TGTGCCAGCAGCTCTACATACAATGAGCAGTTCTTC. It translates to CASSSTYNEQFF.

V usage is TRBV28 and J usage is TRBJ2-5, with D possibly being TRBD1 (6 bases). Trimming pared 6 bases from V and 1 base from J, leaving 12 bases between. The CDR3 loop spans 14 amino acids. Germline V gene sequence: CDR1 MDHEN, CDR2 SYDVKM. CDR3 loop: CASSSRGGQETQYF. The CDR3, as DNA: TGTGCCAGCAGCTCCAGAGGGGGCCAAGAGACCCAGTACTTC.

The chain links TRBV7-2 to TRBJ2-1; TRBD1 matches at 8 bases. With 1 base clipped from V and 4 bases from J, the junction kept 3 bases outside the gene matches. The CDR3 has 15 residues. The V gene's germline CDR1 is SGHTA and CDR2 FQGNSA. CDR3 loop: CASSLGTGRYNEQFF. The CDR3 region has the DNA TGTGCCAGCAGCTTAGGGACAGGGAGGTACAATGAGCAGTTCTTC.